This TCR beta chain was identified during a study of blood T cell repertoires in COVID-19. Participant ages covered about 18 to 90 years across 20 to 30 US areas. Using immunoSEQ multiplex PCR, the repertoire was profiled, and TCRdb retains in-frame clones only, with some absent. The repertoire includes a few hundred thousand clones, approximately 90% of them detected once, and over 4% sits in the top ten. Germline lookup yields CDR1 MDHEN and CDR2 SYDVKM. The CDR3 totals 14 residues. The trim removed 5 bases at V and 2 bases at J, leaving 5 bases unmatched. The receptor was isolated from a woman aged 30 to 39 who had recovered from COVID-19. Material: PBMCs or T cells enriched from blood (not recorded which). The chain joins TRBV28 to TRBJ1-2; 7 nucleotides align to TRBD1. DNA of the CDR3: TGTGCCAGCAGTGGGACAGCTGGGAACTATGGCTACACCTTC. Encoded protein: CASSGTAGNYGYTF.